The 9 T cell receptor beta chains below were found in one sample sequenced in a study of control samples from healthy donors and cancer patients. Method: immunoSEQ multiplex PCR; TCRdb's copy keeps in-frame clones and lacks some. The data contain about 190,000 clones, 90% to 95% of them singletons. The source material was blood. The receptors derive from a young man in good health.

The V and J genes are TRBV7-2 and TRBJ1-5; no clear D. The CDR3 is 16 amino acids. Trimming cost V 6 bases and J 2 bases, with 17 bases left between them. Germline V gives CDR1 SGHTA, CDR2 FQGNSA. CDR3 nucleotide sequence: TGTGCCAGCAGTCTACGGGTAGGTTCCGGCAATCAGCCCCAGCATTTT. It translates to CASSLRVGSGNQPQHF.

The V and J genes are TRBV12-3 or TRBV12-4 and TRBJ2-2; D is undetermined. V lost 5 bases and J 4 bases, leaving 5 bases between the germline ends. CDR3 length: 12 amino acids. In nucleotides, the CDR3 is TGTGCCAGCAGTCACTCCACCGGGGAGCTGTTTTTT. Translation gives CASSHSTGELFF.

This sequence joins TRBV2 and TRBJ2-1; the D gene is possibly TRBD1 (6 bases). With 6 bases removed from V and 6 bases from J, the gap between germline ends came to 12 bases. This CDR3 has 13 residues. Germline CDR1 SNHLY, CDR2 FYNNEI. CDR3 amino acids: CASRTDSLNEQFF. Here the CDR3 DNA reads TGTGCCAGCAGGACGGACAGCCTCAATGAGCAGTTCTTC.

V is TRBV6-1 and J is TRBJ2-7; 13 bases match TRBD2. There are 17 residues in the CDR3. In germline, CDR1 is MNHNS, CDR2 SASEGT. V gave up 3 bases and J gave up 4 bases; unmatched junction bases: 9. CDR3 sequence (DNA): TGTGCCAGCAGTGACCCGAGGGGACTAGCGGGGAGGTACGAGCAGTACTTC. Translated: CASSDPRGLAGRYEQYF.

The CDR3 DNA is TGTGCCAGCAGTGTGGACAGGGCCGTAGGAAACACCATATATTTT. It translates to CASSVDRAVGNTIYF. The chain combines TRBV2 with TRBJ1-3, with TRBD1 matching over 8 bases. The CDR3 sequence is 15 residues long. Germline V CDR1 and CDR2: SNHLY, FYNNEI. V trimming: 4 bases; J trimming: 4 bases; junction bases outside the gene matches: 6.

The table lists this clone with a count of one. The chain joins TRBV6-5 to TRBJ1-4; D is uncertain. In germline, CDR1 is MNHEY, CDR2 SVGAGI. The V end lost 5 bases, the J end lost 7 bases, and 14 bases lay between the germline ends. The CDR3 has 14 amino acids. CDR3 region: CASSPLSGSEKLFF. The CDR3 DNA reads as TGTGCCAGCAGTCCCTTGTCAGGTTCTGAAAAACTGTTTTTT.

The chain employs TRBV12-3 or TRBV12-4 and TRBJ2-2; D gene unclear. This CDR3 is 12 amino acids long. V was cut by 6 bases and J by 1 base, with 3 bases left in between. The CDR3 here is CASRMNTGELFF. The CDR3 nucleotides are TGTGCCAGCAGAATGAACACCGGGGAGCTGTTTTTT.

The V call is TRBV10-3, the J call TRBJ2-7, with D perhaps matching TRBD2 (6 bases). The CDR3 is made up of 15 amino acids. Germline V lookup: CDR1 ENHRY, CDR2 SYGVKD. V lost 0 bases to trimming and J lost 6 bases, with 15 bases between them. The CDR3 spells CAISESGLSAPEQYF. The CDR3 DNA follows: TGTGCCATCAGTGAGTCGGGACTCAGCGCCCCCGAGCAGTACTTC.

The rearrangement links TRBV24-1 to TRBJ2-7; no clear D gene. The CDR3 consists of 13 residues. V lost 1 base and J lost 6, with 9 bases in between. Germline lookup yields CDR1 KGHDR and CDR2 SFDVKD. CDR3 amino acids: CATSDFKGGEQYF. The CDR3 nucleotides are TGTGCCACCAGTGATTTTAAGGGTGGCGAGCAGTACTTC.